A single sample is the source of the 6 T cell receptor beta chains below, sequenced in a study of cytomegalovirus exposure and HLA in healthy donors. It was with 60 Vbeta and 13 Jbeta primers that the PCR ran. Sequencing was performed with immunoSEQ multiplex PCR; in TCRdb, only in-frame clones are kept and a portion is missing. The table has around 210,000 clones, over 65% seen once. Material for sequencing was PBMCs. All receptors derive from a woman aged 30 to 39 in good health and CMV-seronegative.

The genes are TRBV5-1 and TRBJ2-5; tentatively, D is TRBD2 (6 bases). The CDR3 sequence is 14 residues long. In germline, CDR1 is SGHRS, CDR2 YFSETQ. V was clipped by 4 bases and J by 7 bases, with 17 bases between them. The CDR3 bases are TGCGCCAGCAGCGTCGGGACTGCCGCAAGGACCCAGTACTTC. It translates to CASSVGTAARTQYF.

The chain uses TRBV5-6 and TRBJ2-3, with TRBD2 identical over 7 bases. With V trimmed by 0 bases and J by 8 bases, 3 bases remained unmatched. The CDR3 covers 13 residues. The germline gives CDR1 SGHDT, CDR2 YYEEEE. CDR3 nucleotide sequence: TGTGCCAGCAGCTTGGGTACTAGCGTTACGCAGTATTTT. Translating it yields CASSLGTSVTQYF.

V is TRBV7-2 and J is TRBJ2-2; TRBD2 agrees at 8 bases. The junction had 9 bases not matched to a gene; V was cut back by 1 base and J by 8 bases. CDR1 is SGHTA and CDR2 is FQGNSA in the germline V gene. The CDR3 length is 16 residues. For the CDR3, the DNA is TGTGCCAGCAGCTTAGTGGGGATTAGCGGGACGGGGGAGCTGTTTTTT. It is translated as CASSLVGISGTGELFF.

In DNA, the CDR3 is TGTGCCTGGAGTGTGACAGGGGGCGCGGGTTATGGCTACACCTTC. It yields the protein CAWSVTGGAGYGYTF. The V gene is TRBV30, the J gene TRBJ1-2; 10 bases line up with TRBD1. From germline, CDR1 is GTSNPN and CDR2 SVGIG (reference sequence). J was trimmed by 5 bases and V by 0 bases; bases with no gene match: 6. The CDR3 extends over 15 amino acids.

The genes are TRBV4-1 and TRBJ2-2; a possible D gene is TRBD1 (5 bases). The CDR3 covers 18 residues. Germline CDR1 is MGHRA and CDR2 is YSYEKL. Deletions cut 3 bases from V and 3 bases from J, with 20 bases between. CDR3 coding DNA: TGCGCCAGCAGCCAGAGAATTAAGACAGATCTTGACACCGGGGAGCTGTTTTTT. This codes for CASSQRIKTDLDTGELFF.

The rearrangement joins TRBV6-4 to TRBJ2-1; D is perhaps TRBD2 (5 bases). V was pared by 7 bases and J by 6 bases, with 19 bases between. The germline V gene encodes CDR1 MRHNA and CDR2 SNTAGT. The CDR3 is made up of 15 amino acids. As DNA, the CDR3 is TGTGCCAGCACCACCCTGGCGGGTGGGGTCAATGAGCAGTTCTTC. Translating it yields CASTTLAGGVNEQFF.